The 19 T cell receptor beta chains reported below all come from one sample, sequenced in a study of shared T cell receptors in the human thymus. Profiling relied on immunoSEQ multiplex PCR, and the TCRdb table lists in-frame clones only, not all of them. The sample shows 550,000 to 800,000 clones, 75% to 90% of them seen only once. This sample was shared with a second study, whose subject was human thymus T cells.

The sample taken for sequencing was thymocytes. These receptors originate from a girl less than two years old with a congenital heart defect.

The chain couples TRBV7-9 to TRBJ2-5; the match to TRBD1 covers 7 bases. TRBJ2-7 explains the end of the DNA better; the J call may be wrong. CDR1 and CDR2 from the germline V gene are SEHNR and FQNEAQ (reference sequence). The CDR3 has 12 amino acids. The CDR3 is CASRQGLDEQYF. CDR3 DNA: TGTGCCTCTCGACAGGGTTTGGACGAGCAGTACTTC.

This clone has a single count. V is TRBV7-9 and J is TRBJ1-1; TRBD1 matches at 7 bases. CDR3 length: 17 residues. Germline V gene sequence: CDR1 SEHNR, CDR2 FQNEAQ (reference sequence). The ends lost 2 bases at V and 4 bases at J; junction bases unmatched: 13. The CDR3 protein is CASSLIPQRQGFTEAFF. The DNA of the CDR3 is TGTGCCAGCAGCTTAATCCCCCAACGACAGGGCTTCACTGAAGCTTTCTTT.

The genes are TRBV11-3 and TRBJ2-3; D might be TRBD2 (7 bases). Germline CDR1 and CDR2: SGHNT and YENEEA. The CDR3 consists of 17 residues. Trimming stripped 5 bases from V and 0 bases from J, with 18 bases between. The CDR3 bases are TGTGCCAGCAGCCCAAGCCGGGGGGCCGAAAGCACAGATACGCAGTATTTT. Encoded protein: CASSPSRGAESTDTQYF. Full variable domain (missing parts from reference TRBV11-3 and TRBJ2-3): EAGVVQSPRYKIIEKKQPVAFWCNPISGHNTLYWYLQNLGQGPELLIRYENEEAVDDSQLPKDRFSAERLKGVDSTLKIQPAELGDSAVYLCASSPSRGAESTDTQYFGPGTRLTVL.

The sample holds one count of this clone. The V and J genes are TRBV7-4 and TRBJ1-2; weak D call: TRBD1 (6 bases). The CDR3 loop spans 13 amino acids. Deletions cut 1 base from V and 10 bases from J, with 13 bases between. CDR1 and CDR2 (germline): SGHVT, SQSDAQ. The CDR3: CASSLDSRQAYTF. In DNA form, the CDR3 reads TGTGCCAGCAGCTTAGATTCGAGACAGGCCTACACCTTC.

V usage is TRBV6-1 and J usage is TRBJ1-4; no definite D call. The CDR3 spans 15 residues. The germline V gene encodes CDR1 MNHNS and CDR2 SASEGT. V was clipped by 0 bases and J by 0 bases, with 5 bases between them. This chain's CDR3 is CASSEAGATNEKLFF. For the CDR3, the DNA is TGTGCCAGCAGTGAAGCGGGCGCAACTAATGAAAAACTGTTTTTT.

The chain is built from TRBV10-3 and TRBJ2-7; D remains unclear. Per germline, CDR1 ENHRY and CDR2 SYGVKD. Trimming removed 4 bases from V and 3 bases from J, with 4 bases in between. The CDR3 has 11 residues. The CDR3 sequence: CAISAGYEQYF. CDR3 nucleotide sequence: TGTGCCATCAGTGCGGGCTACGAGCAGTACTTC.

V is TRBV5-6 and J is TRBJ1-2, with unresolved D. This CDR3 is built from 17 residues. The germline gives CDR1 SGHDT, CDR2 YYEEEE. V shed 4 bases and J shed 0 bases, with 19 bases lying between them. The CDR3 DNA follows: TGTGCCAGCAGCCCACGCGTTGGCGAGGGAACTAACTATGGCTACACCTTC. As protein: CASSPRVGEGTNYGYTF.

In this sample, this clone turned up once. This rearrangement joins TRBV4-1 to TRBJ1-5; no reliable D call. This CDR3 spans 18 amino acids. V was clipped by 2 bases and J by 5 bases, with 22 bases between them. In germline, CDR1 is MGHRA, CDR2 YSYEKL. The DNA for the CDR3 is TGCGCCAGCAGCCAAAAGGTCCCCCGACGGAGCCTTGATCAGCCCCAGCATTTT. Translation gives CASSQKVPRRSLDQPQHF.

V usage is TRBV5-5 and J usage is TRBJ2-1; 7 bases align to TRBD1. CDR3 length equals 15 residues. V dropped 0 bases and J dropped 1; count of bases not matched to a gene: 1. Germline V CDR1 and CDR2: SGHKS, YYEKEE (reference sequence). CDR3 DNA: TGTGCCAGCAGCTTGGACAGGGGATCCTACAATGAGCAGTTCTTC. Its protein is CASSLDRGSYNEQFF.

The chain carries TRBV19 and TRBJ1-5; weak D call: TRBD1 (6 bases). CDR3 length: 14 amino acids. V lost 3 bases and J lost 7, with 13 bases in between. Per the germline V gene, CDR1 is LNHDA and CDR2 is SQIVND (reference sequence). The DNA of the CDR3 is TGTGCCAGTAGTATGATGACAGGCCCCCAGCCCCAGCATTTT. Amino acids: CASSMMTGPQPQHF. Full variable domain (missing parts from reference TRBV19 and TRBJ1-5): DGGITQSPKYLFRKEGQNVTLSCEQNLNHDAMYWYRQDPGQGLRLIYYSQIVNDFQKGDIAEGYSVSREKKESFPLTVTSAQKNPTAFYLCASSMMTGPQPQHFGDGTRLSIL.

CDR3 nucleotide sequence: TGCAGCGTTACCTCAGGGGCCCGGGCCCAAGAGACCCAGTACTTC. Its translation: CSVTSGARAQETQYF. The gene calls are TRBV29-1 and TRBJ2-5, with TRBD1 as a possible D gene (6 bases). Germline assignment: CDR1 SQVTM and CDR2 ANQGSEA. The CDR3 has 15 amino acids. Deletions cut 5 bases from V and 1 base from J, with 17 bases between.

The chain couples TRBV7-9 to TRBJ2-7; 8 bases agree with TRBD2. The CDR3 has 12 residues. Germline V gives CDR1 SEHNR, CDR2 FQNEAQ (reference sequence). V shed 5 bases, J shed 5 bases, and the junction held 2 bases outside the gene matches. CDR3 DNA sequence: TGTGCCAGCAGCCGGGGGGGGGACGAGCAGTACTTC. Protein sequence: CASSRGGDEQYF.

This clone was recorded a few times. The V and J genes are TRBV5-1 and TRBJ2-1; the match to TRBD1 covers 8 bases. V lost 4 bases to trimming and J lost 2 bases; unmatched junction nucleotides: 11. Germline loops: CDR1 SGHRS, CDR2 YFSETQ. The CDR3 is 17 amino acids. The CDR3 region is CASSRNPGTGAYNEQFF. The CDR3 DNA is TGCGCCAGCAGCCGTAACCCCGGGACAGGAGCCTACAATGAGCAGTTCTTC.

The gene calls are TRBV5-1 and TRBJ1-3; D is perhaps TRBD1 (6 bases). The CDR3 length is 15 residues. Per the germline V gene, CDR1 is SGHRS and CDR2 is YFSETQ. Trimming left V 5 bases short and J 4 bases short, with 16 bases between. The CDR3 loop is CASSRAGVEGNTIYF. DNA for the CDR3: TGCGCCAGCAGTCGGGCAGGGGTTGAAGGAAACACCATATATTTT.

This clone showed up just a few times. The rearrangement links TRBV7-2 to TRBJ1-3, with 7 bases identical to TRBD1. The CDR3 runs 16 residues. Losses at the gene ends were 5 bases for V and 5 bases for J; bases not matched to a gene: 12. The V gene's germline CDR1 is SGHTA and CDR2 FQGNSA. CDR3 DNA sequence: TGTGCCAGCAGCGAAAGGGACAGCTCCGTTAGAAACACCATATATTTT. Residues: CASSERDSSVRNTIYF. The full variable domain, in which reference TRBV7-2 and TRBJ1-3 provide the parts outside the CDR3, is GAGVSQSPSNKVTEKGKDVELRCDPISGHTALYWYRQSLGQGLEFLIYFQGNSAPDKSGLPSDRFSAERTGGSVSTLTIQRTQQEDSAVYLCASSERDSSVRNTIYFGEGSWLTVV.

The J gene is TRBJ1-1, the V gene TRBV6-6; possibly TRBD1 for D (5 bases). Trimming took off 2 bases at V and 3 bases at J, with 16 bases between the two ends. The CDR3 is 16 residues long. Germline CDR1 is MNHNY and CDR2 is SVGAGI (reference sequence). DNA for the CDR3: TGTGCCAGCAGTTACCCCCAGGATCCAGGGTACACTGAAGCTTTCTTT. It yields the protein CASSYPQDPGYTEAFF.

The J gene is TRBJ2-7, the V gene TRBV11-2; D may be TRBD1 (6 bases). In germline, CDR1 is SGHAT, CDR2 FQNNGV. The CDR3 sequence is 16 residues long. Trimming stripped 5 bases from V and 4 bases from J, with 21 bases between. This chain's CDR3 is CASSPEGGEWSYEQYF. CDR3 DNA: TGTGCCAGCAGCCCGGAAGGGGGTGAGTGGTCTTACGAGCAGTACTTC.

The rearrangement joins TRBV4-3 to TRBJ2-5; TRBD1 matches 7 bases. The assigned J gene may be wrong: the sequence end matches TRBJ2-7 better. The CDR3 has 15 residues. CDR1 is LGHNA, CDR2 YSLEER, per germline. The CDR3 region is CASSQVIKQGNEQYF. As DNA, the CDR3 is TGCGCCAGCAGCCAAGTCATCAAACAGGGGAACGAGCAGTACTTC.

The chain has TRBV4-2 and TRBJ2-7; weak D call: TRBD2 (5 bases). The CDR3 has 21 residues. Germline-derived CDR1 and CDR2 are LGHNA and YNFKEQ. The V end lost 3 bases, the J end lost 3 bases, and 33 bases lay between the germline ends. This CDR3 is CASSHKVGGLQSPRPNYEQYF. The CDR3 DNA sequence: TGTGCCAGCAGCCACAAGGTAGGTGGACTGCAATCACCTCGGCCGAACTACGAGCAGTACTTC.